Each of the 28 T cell receptor beta chains below was sequenced from the same sample in a study of monozygotic twins with inflammatory bowel disease. TCRdb derives one entry per CDR3 protein from the 5' RACE reads, leaving out DNA. The repertoire shows 300,000 to 350,000 distinct CDR3 sequences; the top ten hold 2% to 2.5%. The material sequenced was blood. The receptor source for this set is a human donor with ulcerative colitis or Crohn's disease, or a healthy co-twin of an affected twin (not recorded which).

The chain links TRBV29-1 to TRBJ1-1. Germline lookup yields CDR1 SQVTM and CDR2 ANQGSEA. CDR3 length: 12 amino acids. The CDR3 region is CSVGQVNTEAFF.

CDR3 region: CASSLSGLLLREQFF. This chain links TRBV5-6 with TRBJ2-1; TCRdb's D gene call, TRBD2, goes unchecked for lack of DNA. The CDR3 spans 15 residues. Looked up from germline, CDR1 is SGHDT and CDR2 is YYEEEE.

The V gene is TRBV24-1, the J gene TRBJ2-2; TCRdb names TRBD1, which stays unverified in the absence of DNA. The CDR3 has 15 residues. CDR1 is KGHDR and CDR2 is SFDVKD in the germline V gene. This chain's CDR3 is CATSDFRTGGRELFF.

V is TRBV20-1 and J is TRBJ2-5. This CDR3 is 12 amino acids long. CDR1 and CDR2 from the germline V gene are DFQATT and SNEGSKA (reference sequence). The CDR3 protein is CSARTVQETQYF.

V is TRBV20-1 and J is TRBJ1-1. The CDR3 sequence is 13 residues long. Germline values: CDR1 DFQATT, CDR2 SNEGSKA (reference sequence). Here the CDR3 reads CSARNSDNTEAFF.

The chain combines TRBV20-1 with TRBJ1-5; the D call from TCRdb, TRBD1, cannot be confirmed without DNA. The CDR3 sequence is 14 residues long. Germline CDR1 DFQATT, CDR2 SNEGSKA (reference sequence). The CDR3 sequence: CSAGDRARNQPQHF.

V and J are TRBV10-3 and TRBJ2-7; TCRdb calls TRBD2, which cannot be checked without DNA. There are 15 residues in the CDR3. Looked up from germline, CDR1 is ENHRY and CDR2 is SYGVKD. CDR3 amino acids: CAISEMYSPNYEQYF.

The chain employs TRBV27 and TRBJ2-1; without DNA, the TCRdb call of TRBD1 cannot be checked. This CDR3 has 15 amino acids. In germline, CDR1 is MNHEY, CDR2 SMNVEV (reference sequence). The CDR3 spells CASSLSAGPYNEQFF.

This rearrangement joins TRBV6-2 or TRBV6-3 to TRBJ2-1; without DNA, the TCRdb call of TRBD1 cannot be checked. Germline CDR1 MNHEY, CDR2 SVGEGT. The CDR3 runs 15 residues. CDR3 in amino acids: CASSFRGITYNEQFF.

The chain is built from TRBV12-3 or TRBV12-4 and TRBJ1-5. The CDR3 is 13 amino acids. The CDR3 loop is CASSLNLGQPQHF.

The chain recombines TRBV7-8 with TRBJ2-7. Germline CDR1 and CDR2: SGHVS and FQNEAQ. This CDR3 spans 14 amino acids. The chain's CDR3 is CASSLFGASYEQYF.

V and J are TRBV4-1 and TRBJ2-1; TCRdb's D gene call, TRBD2, goes unchecked for lack of DNA. Germline CDR1 is MGHRA and CDR2 is YSYEKL. CDR3 size: 14 residues. This CDR3 is CASRASGGVNEQFF.

This chain uses TRBV18 with TRBJ2-1; checking the TCRdb D call of TRBD1 is not possible without DNA. Germline V gene data show CDR1 as KGHSH and CDR2 as LQKENI. The CDR3 length is 15 residues. The CDR3 sequence: CASSPFSGTGDEQFF.

The gene calls are TRBV7-9 and TRBJ2-1. This CDR3 is built from 13 residues. Per the germline V gene, CDR1 is SEHNR and CDR2 is FQNEAQ (reference sequence). The CDR3: CASTLPPYNEQFF.

The rearrangement uses TRBV30 and TRBJ2-3; the TRBD1 assignment by TCRdb is unverifiable without DNA. Germline CDR1 and CDR2: GTSNPN and SVGIG (reference sequence). The CDR3 is made up of 15 amino acids. The CDR3 sequence is CAWSARQGIGDTQYF.

V and J are TRBV29-1 and TRBJ2-5; the TCRdb D gene call, TRBD1, has no DNA to confirm it. The CDR3 loop spans 14 amino acids. The V gene's germline CDR1 is SQVTM and CDR2 ANQGSEA. This CDR3 is CSVEFGGPGKTQYF.

This chain links TRBV28 with TRBJ1-1. The CDR3 spans 14 residues. The germline V gene encodes CDR1 MDHEN and CDR2 SYDVKM. CDR3 in amino acids: CASSLNPRGTEAFF.

The genes are TRBV12-3 or TRBV12-4 and TRBJ1-2. The CDR3 has 15 amino acids. CDR3: CASSLSAAANYGYTF.

V and J are TRBV7-2 and TRBJ2-7; TCRdb proposes TRBD1, but this gene call is untestable without DNA. In germline, CDR1 is SGHTA, CDR2 FQGNSA. This CDR3 has 15 amino acids. The CDR3 protein is CASRRGTGDTYEQYF.

The chain is built from TRBV28 and TRBJ2-7; TCRdb outputs TRBD1, but without DNA this stays unchecked. The CDR3 consists of 15 residues. Germline loops: CDR1 MDHEN, CDR2 SYDVKM. The CDR3 here is CASSFRGVPPYEQYF.

The rearrangement joins TRBV5-1 to TRBJ1-6; TCRdb's assignment of TRBD1 cannot be checked, as there is no DNA. The CDR3 is 14 residues long. Looked up from germline, CDR1 is SGHRS and CDR2 is YFSETQ. The CDR3 is CASSSPDPGSPLHF. The whole variable domain, filled in from reference TRBV5-1 and TRBJ1-6, reads KAGVTQTPRYLIKTRGQQVTLSCSPISGHRSVSWYQQTPGQGLQFLFEYFSETQRNKGNFPGRFSGRQFSNSRSEMNVSTLELGDSALYLCASSSPDPGSPLHFGNGTRLTVT.

J is TRBJ2-7 and V is TRBV19; there is no DNA to check the TCRdb D call of TRBD1. Germline V gene sequence: CDR1 LNHDA, CDR2 SQIVND (reference sequence). This CDR3 spans 15 amino acids. The CDR3 sequence: CASSVVGQGKHEQYF.

The J gene is TRBJ1-2, the V gene TRBV6-5; TCRdb names TRBD1, which stays unverified in the absence of DNA. CDR1 is MNHEY and CDR2 is SVGAGI in the germline V gene. The CDR3 extends over 14 amino acids. CDR3: CASTRQGWNYGYTF.

The chain is built from TRBV6-1 and TRBJ1-2. In germline, CDR1 is MNHNS, CDR2 SASEGT. This CDR3 spans 13 amino acids. CDR3 in amino acids: CASSEAGNYGYTF.

The chain couples TRBV5-1 to TRBJ2-7. Germline V gene lookup returns CDR1 SGHRS and CDR2 YFSETQ. The CDR3 sequence is 13 residues long. This CDR3 is CASSPRQFYEQYF.

The V gene is TRBV2, the J gene TRBJ2-7; absent DNA, TCRdb's TRBD2 call cannot be checked. Germline V gives CDR1 SNHLY, CDR2 FYNNEI. The CDR3 covers 12 residues. The CDR3 protein is CASTRVGYEQYF. The full variable domain, its missing parts supplied by reference TRBV2 and TRBJ2-7, is EPEVTQTPSHQVTQMGQEVILRCVPISNHLYFYWYRQILGQKVEFLVSFYNNEISEKSEIFDDQFSVERPDGSNFTLKIRSTKLEDSAMYFCASTRVGYEQYFGPGTRLTVT.

Here the CDR3 reads CASSGRGTRTDTQYF. V usage is TRBV28 and J usage is TRBJ2-3; the TCRdb D gene call, TRBD1, has no DNA to confirm it. The CDR3 sequence is 15 residues long. Looked up from germline, CDR1 is MDHEN and CDR2 is SYDVKM. The complete variable domain, with remaining parts taken from reference TRBV28 and TRBJ2-3, reads DVKVTQSSRYLVKRTGEKVFLECVQDMDHENMFWYRQDPGLGLRLIYFSYDVKMKEKGDIPEGYSVSREKKERFSLILESASTNQTSMYLCASSGRGTRTDTQYFGPGTRLTVL.

The CDR3: CASSRGNIYSYNEQFF. This rearrangement joins TRBV6-2 or TRBV6-3 to TRBJ2-1. This CDR3 is built from 16 residues. Germline V CDR1 and CDR2: MNHEY, SVGEGT.